Listed here are 16 T cell receptor beta chains from one sample, sequenced in a study of shared clonotypes between healthy human individuals. The naive CD8 population came from CD45RO-negative cells selected for CCR7, without terminally differentiated effector memory CD45RA+ cells. Method: immunoSEQ multiplex PCR; TCRdb's copy keeps in-frame clones and lacks some. The sample gives about 2.1 million clones, roughly 93% of which show up once; roughly 1.7% is in the top ten. Sequenced material: naive CD8+ T cells from PBMCs. These receptors were obtained from a man younger than 35 in good health. Some clones in this sample may be carry-over from other donors' samples.

The V call is TRBV10-3, the J call TRBJ2-7; the match to TRBD1 covers 10 bases. Germline lookup yields CDR1 ENHRY and CDR2 SYGVKD. The CDR3 length is 15 residues. The ends lost 7 bases at V and 3 bases at J; junction bases unmatched: 9. This CDR3 is CAINGRGTGDYEQYF. The CDR3 nucleotides are TGTGCCATCAATGGCCGGGGGACAGGGGACTACGAGCAGTACTTC.

This chain joins TRBV7-9 and TRBJ2-5; D might be TRBD2 (6 bases). V lost 6 bases and J lost 2, with 13 bases in between. Germline V gives CDR1 SEHNR, CDR2 FQNEAQ (reference sequence). This CDR3 has 14 amino acids. CDR3 nucleotides: TGTGCCAGCAGGGGCCCGGGAGCACAAGAGACCCAGTACTTC. It encodes CASRGPGAQETQYF.

This clone was seen a single time. The CDR3 nucleotides read TGTGCCAGCAGCTTAGGTGATCGTGCTGGCTCGGTGGGGGAGCAGTACTTC. It translates to CASSLGDRAGSVGEQYF. The rearrangement uses TRBV7-9 and TRBJ2-7, with D uncertain. Per the germline V gene, CDR1 is SEHNR and CDR2 is FQNEAQ (reference sequence). This CDR3 is 17 amino acids long. The ends were cut back, 1 base at V and 7 bases at J, with 23 bases in the middle.

This chain's CDR3 is CASSPGTAHSNQPQHF. For the CDR3, the DNA is TGTGCCAGCAGCCCCGGGACGGCTCATAGCAATCAGCCCCAGCATTTT. The chain links TRBV7-6 to TRBJ1-5; TRBD1 might be the D (5 bases). The CDR3 has 16 residues. Germline loops: CDR1 SGHVS, CDR2 FNYEAQ. Trimming took 5 bases from V and 0 from J, leaving 14 bases between them.

The rearrangement links TRBV5-5 to TRBJ2-5; 8 nucleotides match TRBD2. CDR3 size: 16 residues. In germline, CDR1 is SGHKS, CDR2 YYEKEE (reference sequence). Germline trimming cut 2 bases from V and 2 bases from J; bases unmatched to any gene: 8. CDR3 amino acids: CASSFYTGGLQETQYF. CDR3 nucleotides: TGTGCCAGCAGCTTTTACACGGGAGGGCTACAAGAGACCCAGTACTTC.

This sequence joins TRBV6-1 and TRBJ2-7; D remains unclear. The CDR3 is made up of 12 amino acids. V dropped 6 bases and J dropped 7 bases, with 13 bases sitting between them. Germline V gene sequence: CDR1 MNHNS, CDR2 SASEGT. The CDR3 here is CASSQTSVEQYF. In DNA, the CDR3 is TGTGCCAGCAGCCAGACAAGCGTGGAGCAGTACTTC.

The chain links TRBV6-4 to TRBJ2-1, with 11 bases matching TRBD1. J was trimmed by 7 bases and V by 1 base; bases with no gene match: 6. This CDR3 has 16 amino acids. Germline assignment: CDR1 MRHNA and CDR2 SNTAGT. The CDR3 spells CASSDYGQGAVNEQFF. In DNA form, the CDR3 reads TGTGCCAGCAGTGACTATGGACAGGGGGCTGTAAATGAGCAGTTCTTC.

The chain employs TRBV5-4 and TRBJ2-3; 8 bases match TRBD1. CDR1 and CDR2 from the germline V gene are SGHNT and YYREEE (reference sequence). The CDR3 contains 15 residues. The trim removed 4 bases at V and 3 bases at J, leaving 7 bases unmatched. CDR3 DNA: TGTGCCAGCAGCGTGACAGGGGAATTGACAGATACGCAGTATTTT. It is translated as CASSVTGELTDTQYF. Based on the CDR3 plus reference TRBV5-4 and TRBJ2-3, the full variable domain is ETGVTQSPTHLIKTRGQQVTLRCSSQSGHNTVSWYQQALGQGPQFIFQYYREEENGRGNFPPRFSGLQFPNYSSELNVNALELDDSALYLCASSVTGELTDTQYFGPGTRLTVL.

This clone appeared a few times. The CDR3 protein is CASSFRDRVQPQHF. The DNA of the CDR3 is TGTGCCAGCAGTTTCAGGGACAGGGTCCAGCCCCAGCATTTT. The V call is TRBV27, the J call TRBJ1-5; 9 nucleotides agree with TRBD1. The CDR3 has 14 residues. Trimming cost V 3 bases and J 7 bases; bases outside gene matches: 4. Germline V gene lookup returns CDR1 MNHEY and CDR2 SMNVEV (reference sequence).

The J gene is TRBJ2-7, the V gene TRBV19; TRBD1 agrees at 7 bases. Germline assignment: CDR1 LNHDA and CDR2 SQIVND (reference sequence). Trimming at V came to 5 bases and at J to 2 bases, leaving 6 bases not matched to a gene. The CDR3 runs to 14 residues. This chain's CDR3 is CASSYWTGAYEQYF. In DNA form, the CDR3 reads TGTGCCAGTAGTTATTGGACAGGAGCCTACGAGCAGTACTTC. The full variable domain, rest sourced from reference TRBV19 and TRBJ2-7, is DGGITQSPKYLFRKEGQNVTLSCEQNLNHDAMYWYRQDPGQGLRLIYYSQIVNDFQKGDIAEGYSVSREKKESFPLTVTSAQKNPTAFYLCASSYWTGAYEQYFGPGTRLTVT.

In this sample, this clone turned up once. The chain links TRBV19 to TRBJ1-1, with D maybe TRBD1 (5 bases). Germline values: CDR1 LNHDA, CDR2 SQIVND (reference sequence). The germline V and J ends were trimmed by 6 bases and 7 bases, with 15 bases remaining between them. The CDR3 length is 13 residues. The CDR3 bases are TGTGCCAGTAGCCTGGGGCCGGTAGTTGAAGCTTTCTTT. It is translated as CASSLGPVVEAFF.

A word on this clone: This sample includes further DNA sequences coding for the same CDR3. The chain recombines TRBV9 with TRBJ2-1; D perhaps matches TRBD2 (5 bases). The CDR3 is 14 residues long. CDR1 is SGDLS and CDR2 is YYNGEE in the germline V gene. Between the trimmed V and J ends, which lost 2 bases and 3 bases, there was a span of 9 bases. The CDR3 DNA sequence: TGTGCCAGCAGCGTCGGAGGATTCTACAATGAGCAGTTCTTC. Translation gives CASSVGGFYNEQFF.

This chain connects TRBV5-5 to TRBJ2-4, with D perhaps TRBD1 (8 bases). Germline CDR1 is SGHKS and CDR2 is YYEKEE (reference sequence). Trimming took off 3 bases at V and 8 bases at J, with 18 bases between the two ends. The CDR3 contains 15 residues. CDR3 DNA: TGTGCCAGCAGCTCCGCACAGGGGGGGAGAGACATTCAGTACTTC. This gives the protein CASSSAQGGRDIQYF.

The chain has TRBV7-6 and TRBJ1-2; D is ambiguous. The CDR3 runs to 13 residues. Between the trimmed V and J ends, which lost 5 bases and 5 bases, there was a span of 12 bases. In germline, CDR1 is SGHVS, CDR2 FNYEAQ. The CDR3 loop is CASSLGPGYGYTF. DNA for the CDR3: TGTGCCAGCAGCCTGGGCCCGGGGTATGGCTACACCTTC.

Worth noting for this clone: The identical CDR3 is also encoded by other nucleotide sequences in the sample. This sequence joins TRBV27 and TRBJ2-1; TRBD2 might be the D (5 bases). Trimming cost V 2 bases and J 0 bases, with 8 bases left between them. CDR3 length: 15 residues. CDR1 MNHEY and CDR2 SMNVEV come from the germline V gene (reference sequence). CDR3 sequence reads: CASSLGGYSYNEQFF. The CDR3 nucleotides read TGTGCCAGCAGTTTAGGCGGGTACTCCTACAATGAGCAGTTCTTC.

The chain has TRBV30 and TRBJ1-5, with TRBD1 identical over 11 bases. This CDR3 spans 15 amino acids. With 1 base clipped from V and 6 bases from J, the junction kept 5 bases outside the gene matches. Germline assignment: CDR1 GTSNPN and CDR2 SVGIG (reference sequence). For the CDR3, the DNA is TGTGCCTGGAGTGACCGGGACAGGGGGGGTCAGCCCCAGCATTTT. It codes for CAWSDRDRGGQPQHF.